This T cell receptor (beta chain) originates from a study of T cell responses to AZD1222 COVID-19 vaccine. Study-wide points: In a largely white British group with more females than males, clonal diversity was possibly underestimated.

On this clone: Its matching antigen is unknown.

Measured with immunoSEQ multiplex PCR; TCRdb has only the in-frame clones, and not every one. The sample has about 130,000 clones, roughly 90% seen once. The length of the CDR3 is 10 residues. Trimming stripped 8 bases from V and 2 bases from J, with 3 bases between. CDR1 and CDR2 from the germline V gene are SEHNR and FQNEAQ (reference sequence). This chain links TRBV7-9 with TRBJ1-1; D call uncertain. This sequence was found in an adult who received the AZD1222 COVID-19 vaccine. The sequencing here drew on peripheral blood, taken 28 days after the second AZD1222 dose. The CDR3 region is CASANTEAFF. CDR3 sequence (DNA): TGTGCCAGCGCTAACACTGAAGCTTTCTTT.